Listed below are T cell receptor beta chains from one sample, sequenced in a study of blood T cell repertoires in COVID-19. Sequenced by immunoSEQ multiplex PCR; TCRdb stores in-frame clones only, minus some. Counted here are fewer than 300,000 clones, roughly 77% occurring once; the ten biggest clones make up 3.3%. Sequencing input: peripheral blood. The receptors stem from an elderly woman with acute or convalescent COVID-19. Each CDR3 is given with its conserved first and last residue. A D gene is named only where the DNA matches it firmly. Size values are once, few and many counts, or a class for expanded clones, and some rows have none.

few	15	TRBD2	TRBV28	TRBJ2-2	CASSLSAGGSGELFF	TGTGCCAGCAGTTTGTCAGCGGGGGGGTCCGGGGAGCTGTTTTTT
.	14	.	TRBV5-6	TRBJ1-6	CASSLGQANSPLHF	TGTGCCAGCAGCTTGGGGCAGGCAAACTCACCCCTCCACTTT
.	18	TRBD1	TRBV4-3	TRBJ2-3	CASSQGRNRGSVTDTQYF	TGCGCCAGCAGCCAAGGGAGGAACAGGGGGTCAGTCACAGATACGCAGTATTTT
.	15	.	TRBV5-4	TRBJ1-1	CASSLETNMNTEAFF	TGTGCCAGCAGCTTGGAAACGAACATGAACACTGAAGCTTTCTTT
.	16	TRBD1	TRBV9	TRBJ2-2	CASSSRQGVSTGELFF	TGTGCCAGCAGCTCACGACAGGGAGTAAGCACCGGGGAGCTGTTTTTT
.	13	.	TRBV3-1/TRBV3-2	TRBJ2-7	CASSQRGSYEQYF	TGTGCCAGCAGCCAACGAGGATCCTACGAGCAGTACTTC
few	13	.	TRBV29-1	TRBJ1-5	CSVGTGGGQPQHF	TGCAGCGTTGGAACCGGAGGCGGCCAGCCCCAGCATTTT
few	14	.	TRBV5-1	TRBJ2-1	CASSLGTEYNEQFF	TGCGCCAGCAGCTTGGGGACAGAGTACAATGAGCAGTTCTTC
.	16	TRBD1	TRBV11-2	TRBJ2-1	CASSTFRDRGLNEQFF	TGTGCCAGCAGCACCTTCCGGGACAGGGGGTTGAATGAGCAGTTCTTC
.	14	TRBD2	TRBV7-8	TRBJ2-7	CASSLVAGAYEQYF	TGTGCCAGCAGCTTAGTTGCGGGGGCCTACGAGCAGTACTTC